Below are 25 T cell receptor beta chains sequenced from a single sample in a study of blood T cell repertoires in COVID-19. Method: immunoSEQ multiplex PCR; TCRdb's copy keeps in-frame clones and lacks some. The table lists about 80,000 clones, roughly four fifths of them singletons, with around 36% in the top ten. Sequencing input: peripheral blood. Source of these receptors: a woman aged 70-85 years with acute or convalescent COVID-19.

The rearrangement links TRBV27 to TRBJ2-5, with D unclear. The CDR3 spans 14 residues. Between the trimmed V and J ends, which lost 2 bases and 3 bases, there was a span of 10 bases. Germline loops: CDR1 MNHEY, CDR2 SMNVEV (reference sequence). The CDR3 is CASSLRFPEETQYF. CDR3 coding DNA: TGTGCCAGCAGTTTACGTTTCCCTGAAGAGACCCAGTACTTC.

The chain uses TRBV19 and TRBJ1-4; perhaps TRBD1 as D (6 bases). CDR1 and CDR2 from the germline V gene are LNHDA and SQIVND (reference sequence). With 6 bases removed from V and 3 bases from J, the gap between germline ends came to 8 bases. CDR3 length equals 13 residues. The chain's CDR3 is CASRGQPNEKLFF. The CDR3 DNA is TGTGCCAGTAGAGGACAGCCTAATGAAAAACTGTTTTTT.

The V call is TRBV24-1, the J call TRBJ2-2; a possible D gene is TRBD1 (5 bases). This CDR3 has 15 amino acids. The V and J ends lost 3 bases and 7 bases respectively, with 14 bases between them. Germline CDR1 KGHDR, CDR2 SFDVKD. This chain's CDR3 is CATSDPSQGRGELFF. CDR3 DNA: TGTGCCACCAGTGATCCATCCCAGGGTCGCGGGGAGCTGTTTTTT.

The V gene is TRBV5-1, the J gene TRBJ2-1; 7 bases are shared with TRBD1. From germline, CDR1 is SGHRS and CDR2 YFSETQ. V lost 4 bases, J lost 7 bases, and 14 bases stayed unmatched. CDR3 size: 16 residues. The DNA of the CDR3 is TGCGCCAGCAGCCGACTGGGACAGTCTCAACTGAATGAGCAGTTCTTC. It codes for CASSRLGQSQLNEQFF.

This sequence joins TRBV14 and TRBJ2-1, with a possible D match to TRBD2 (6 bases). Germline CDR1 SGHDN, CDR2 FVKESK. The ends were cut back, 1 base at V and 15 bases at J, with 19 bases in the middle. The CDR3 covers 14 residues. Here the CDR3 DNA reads TGTGCCAGCAGCCAAGTCGCGCGGGATAGAGCCCCGTTCTTC. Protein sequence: CASSQVARDRAPFF.

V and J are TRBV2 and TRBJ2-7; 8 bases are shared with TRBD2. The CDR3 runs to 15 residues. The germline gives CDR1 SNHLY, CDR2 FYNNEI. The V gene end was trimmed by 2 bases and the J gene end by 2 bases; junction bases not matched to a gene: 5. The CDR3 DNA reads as TGTGCCAGCAGTGAACAAGCGGGAGCCACCTACGAGCAGTACTTC. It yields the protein CASSEQAGATYEQYF. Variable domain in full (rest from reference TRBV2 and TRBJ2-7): EPEVTQTPSHQVTQMGQEVILRCVPISNHLYFYWYRQILGQKVEFLVSFYNNEISEKSEIFDDQFSVERPDGSNFTLKIRSTKLEDSAMYFCASSEQAGATYEQYFGPGTRLTVT.

CDR3 region: CASSQDKAGASTDTQYF. The CDR3 DNA reads as TGTGCCAGCAGCCAAGATAAGGCGGGAGCGTCCACAGATACGCAGTATTTT. The chain recombines TRBV14 with TRBJ2-3; 7 bases agree with TRBD2. V lost 0 bases, J lost 2 bases, and 8 bases stayed unmatched. CDR1 SGHDN and CDR2 FVKESK come from the germline V gene. This CDR3 has 17 residues.

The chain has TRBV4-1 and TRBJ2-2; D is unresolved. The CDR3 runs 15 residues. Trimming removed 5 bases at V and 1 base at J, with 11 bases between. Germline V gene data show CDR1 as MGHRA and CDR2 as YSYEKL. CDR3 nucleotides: TGCGCCAGCAGCGAGAACTTAAAGAACACCGGGGAGCTGTTTTTT. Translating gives CASSENLKNTGELFF.

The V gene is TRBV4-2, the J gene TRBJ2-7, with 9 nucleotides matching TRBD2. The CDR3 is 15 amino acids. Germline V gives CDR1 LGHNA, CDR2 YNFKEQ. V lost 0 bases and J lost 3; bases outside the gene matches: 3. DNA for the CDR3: TGTGCCAGCAGCCAAGAACTTAGCGGGAGCTACGAGCAGTACTTC. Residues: CASSQELSGSYEQYF.

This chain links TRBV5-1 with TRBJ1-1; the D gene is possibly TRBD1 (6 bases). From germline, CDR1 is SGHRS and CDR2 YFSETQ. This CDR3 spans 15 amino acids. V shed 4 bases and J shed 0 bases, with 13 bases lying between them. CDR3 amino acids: CASSVDSQMNTEAFF. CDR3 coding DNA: TGCGCCAGCAGCGTGGACAGCCAGATGAACACTGAAGCTTTCTTT. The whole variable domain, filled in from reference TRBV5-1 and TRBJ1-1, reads KAGVTQTPRYLIKTRGQQVTLSCSPISGHRSVSWYQQTPGQGLQFLFEYFSETQRNKGNFPGRFSGRQFSNSRSEMNVSTLELGDSALYLCASSVDSQMNTEAFFGQGTRLTVV.

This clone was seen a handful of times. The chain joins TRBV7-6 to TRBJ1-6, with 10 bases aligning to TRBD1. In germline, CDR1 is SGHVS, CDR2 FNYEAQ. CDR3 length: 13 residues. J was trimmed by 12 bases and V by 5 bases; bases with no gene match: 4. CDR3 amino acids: CASSDRGPVPLHF. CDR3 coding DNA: TGTGCCAGCAGCGACAGGGGGCCGGTACCCCTCCACTTT.

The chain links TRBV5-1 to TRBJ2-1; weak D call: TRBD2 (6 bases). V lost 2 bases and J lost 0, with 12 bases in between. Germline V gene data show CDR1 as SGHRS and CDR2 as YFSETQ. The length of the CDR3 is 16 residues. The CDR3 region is CASSLGGEPSYNEQFF. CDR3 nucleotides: TGCGCCAGCAGCTTAGGCGGGGAACCCTCCTACAATGAGCAGTTCTTC.

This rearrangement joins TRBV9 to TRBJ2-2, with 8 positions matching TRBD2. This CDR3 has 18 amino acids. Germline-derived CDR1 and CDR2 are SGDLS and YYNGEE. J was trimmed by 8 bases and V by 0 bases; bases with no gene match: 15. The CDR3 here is CASSVAQQGAGVMGELFF. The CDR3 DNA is TGTGCCAGCAGCGTAGCTCAGCAGGGAGCGGGAGTGATGGGGGAGCTGTTTTTT. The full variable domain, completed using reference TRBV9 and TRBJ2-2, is DSGVTQTPKHLITATGQRVTLRCSPRSGDLSVYWYQQSLDQGLQFLIQYYNGEERAKGNILERFSAQQFPDLHSELNLSSLELGDSALYFCASSVAQQGAGVMGELFFGEGSRLTVL.

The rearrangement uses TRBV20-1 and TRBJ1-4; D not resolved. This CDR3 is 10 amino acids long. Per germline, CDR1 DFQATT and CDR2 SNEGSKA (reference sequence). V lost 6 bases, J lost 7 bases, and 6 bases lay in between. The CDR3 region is CSAPSEKLFF. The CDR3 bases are TGCAGTGCCCCCAGTGAAAAACTGTTTTTT.

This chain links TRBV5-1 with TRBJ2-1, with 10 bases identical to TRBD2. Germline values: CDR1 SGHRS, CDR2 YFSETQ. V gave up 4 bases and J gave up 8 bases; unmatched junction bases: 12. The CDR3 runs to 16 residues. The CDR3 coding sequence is TGCGCCAGCAGCCCTTATCCTAGCGGGAGAGAGGATGAGCAGTTCTTC. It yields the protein CASSPYPSGREDEQFF.

This CDR3 reads CASSSGDNQPQHF. The CDR3 coding sequence is TGTGCCAGCAGTTCAGGGGACAATCAGCCCCAGCATTTT. The chain is built from TRBV6-6 and TRBJ1-5; D is possibly TRBD1 (6 bases). Germline V gives CDR1 MNHNY, CDR2 SVGAGI (reference sequence). The length of the CDR3 is 13 residues. Between the trimmed V and J ends, which lost 4 bases and 3 bases, there was a span of 7 bases.

CDR3 residues: CASSFDGRQETQYF. The CDR3 region has the DNA TGTGCCAGCAGCTTCGATGGGCGACAAGAGACCCAGTACTTC. The chain links TRBV7-3 to TRBJ2-5; D is unresolved. V lost 3 bases and J lost 2, with 10 bases in between. Germline lookup yields CDR1 SGHTA and CDR2 FQGTGA. The CDR3 consists of 14 residues.

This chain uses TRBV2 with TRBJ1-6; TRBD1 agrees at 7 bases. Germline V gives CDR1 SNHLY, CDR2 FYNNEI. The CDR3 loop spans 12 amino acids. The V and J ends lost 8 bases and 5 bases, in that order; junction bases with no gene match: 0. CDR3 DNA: TGTGCCAGCGGACAGGATAATTCACCCCTCCACTTT. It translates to CASGQDNSPLHF.

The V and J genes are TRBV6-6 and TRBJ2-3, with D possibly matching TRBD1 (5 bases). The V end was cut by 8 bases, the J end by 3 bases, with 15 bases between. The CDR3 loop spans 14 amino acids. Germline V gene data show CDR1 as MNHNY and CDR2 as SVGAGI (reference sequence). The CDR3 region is CASSFQGWTDTQYF. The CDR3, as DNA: TGTGCCAGCTCTTTTCAGGGTTGGACAGATACGCAGTATTTT.

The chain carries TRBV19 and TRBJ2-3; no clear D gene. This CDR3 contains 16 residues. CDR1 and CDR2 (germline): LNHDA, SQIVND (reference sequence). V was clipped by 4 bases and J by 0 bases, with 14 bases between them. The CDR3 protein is CASSTQTRRSTDTQYF. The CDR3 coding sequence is TGTGCCAGTAGTACCCAGACGCGGCGGAGCACAGATACGCAGTATTTT.

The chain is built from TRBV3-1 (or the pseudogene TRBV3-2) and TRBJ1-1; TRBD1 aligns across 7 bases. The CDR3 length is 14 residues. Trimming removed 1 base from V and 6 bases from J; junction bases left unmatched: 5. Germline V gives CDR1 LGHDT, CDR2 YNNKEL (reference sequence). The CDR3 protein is CASSQVDREAEAFF. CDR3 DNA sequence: TGTGCCAGCAGCCAAGTTGACAGGGAGGCTGAAGCTTTCTTT.

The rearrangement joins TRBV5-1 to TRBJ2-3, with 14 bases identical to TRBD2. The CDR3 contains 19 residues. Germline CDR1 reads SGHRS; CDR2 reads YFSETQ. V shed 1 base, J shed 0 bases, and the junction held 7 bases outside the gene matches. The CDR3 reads CASSLYIGTSGSSTDTQYF. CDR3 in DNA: TGCGCCAGCAGCTTGTATATCGGGACTAGCGGGAGTAGCACAGATACGCAGTATTTT.

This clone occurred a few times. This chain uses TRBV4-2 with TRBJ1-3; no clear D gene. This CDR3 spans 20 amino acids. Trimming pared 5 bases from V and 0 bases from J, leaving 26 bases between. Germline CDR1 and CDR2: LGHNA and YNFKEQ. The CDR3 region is CASSKTPGELGLSSGNTIYF. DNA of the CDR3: TGTGCCAGCAGCAAGACCCCGGGTGAACTCGGCCTAAGCTCTGGAAACACCATATATTTT.

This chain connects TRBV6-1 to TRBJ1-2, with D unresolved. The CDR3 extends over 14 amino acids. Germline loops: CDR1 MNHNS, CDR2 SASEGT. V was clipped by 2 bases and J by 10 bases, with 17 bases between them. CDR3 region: CASSESGYSMVYTF. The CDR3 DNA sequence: TGTGCCAGCAGTGAATCGGGGTATTCTATGGTCTACACCTTC.

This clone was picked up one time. As DNA, the CDR3 is TGTGCCAGCAGCCAACATTCGGGGGGGGCAGATACGCAGTATTTT. Translated: CASSQHSGGADTQYF. The chain has TRBV3-1 (or the pseudogene TRBV3-2) and TRBJ2-3, with 8 bases fitting TRBD2. CDR1 is LGHDT, CDR2 YNNKEL, per germline (reference sequence). There are 15 residues in the CDR3. With V trimmed by 2 bases and J by 4 bases, 5 bases remained unmatched.